These 7 T cell receptor beta chains were all obtained from the same sample, sequenced in a study of cytomegalovirus exposure and HLA in healthy donors. Primers: 60 Vbeta forward and 13 Jbeta reverse. The protocol was immunoSEQ multiplex PCR, while the TCRdb copy is restricted to in-frame clones and leaves out a portion. The sample has about 180,000 clones, 70% to 75% seen once; the top ten hold 2.5% to 3.5%. Sequencing was done on a sample of PBMCs. These receptors originate from a male donor in good health and CMV-seronegative.

This clone was observed a single time. The chain carries TRBV28 and TRBJ2-1; no clear D gene. The germline V gene has CDR1 MDHEN and CDR2 SYDVKM. Trimming removed 8 bases from V and 10 bases from J, with 12 bases in between. This CDR3 has 11 residues. CDR3 amino acids: CASGRVGEQFF. The DNA of the CDR3 is TGTGCCAGCGGCCGCGTCGGGGAGCAGTTCTTC.

This clone was detected a few times. The V and J genes are TRBV6-6 and TRBJ2-7, with 10 bases fitting TRBD2. Germline lookup yields CDR1 MNHNY and CDR2 SVGAGI (reference sequence). V trimming: 2 bases; J trimming: 7 bases; junction bases outside the gene matches: 11. There are 16 residues in the CDR3. The CDR3 bases are TGTGCCAGCAGTTACGGGAGCGCCCCGGGACTAGCGGAGCAGTACTTC. This gives the protein CASSYGSAPGLAEQYF.

The rearrangement links TRBV19 to TRBJ2-1; 7 bases match TRBD2. Germline CDR1 is LNHDA and CDR2 is SQIVND (reference sequence). The ends lost 3 bases at V and 1 base at J; junction bases unmatched: 3. This CDR3 is built from 15 residues. CDR3 nucleotides: TGTGCCAGTAGTATTTCCGGGGGGTCCTACAATGAGCAGTTCTTC. Translating gives CASSISGGSYNEQFF.

CDR3 sequence: CASSHRASSGERQETQYF. CDR3 in DNA: TGCGCCAGCAGCCACCGCGCCTCTAGCGGGGAGCGCCAAGAGACCCAGTACTTC. The chain carries TRBV4-1 and TRBJ2-5; 9 bases are a match to TRBD2. The CDR3 runs to 18 residues. In germline, CDR1 is MGHRA, CDR2 YSYEKL. The junction had 12 bases not matched to a gene; V was cut back by 3 bases and J by 1 base.

The chain combines TRBV14 with TRBJ2-1, with 8 bases aligning to TRBD2. Unmatched junction bases numbered 8, after V lost 4 bases and J lost 0 bases. The CDR3 totals 17 residues. CDR1 and CDR2 (germline): SGHDN, FVKESK. Written as DNA, the CDR3 is TGTGCCAGCAGCCTAGGCGGGGGGCTGGGCTCCTACAATGAGCAGTTCTTC. It is translated as CASSLGGGLGSYNEQFF.

The CDR3 here is CASSQEQMNYGYTF. The DNA for the CDR3 is TGCGCCAGCAGCCAAGAACAGATGAACTATGGCTACACCTTC. The J gene is TRBJ1-2, the V gene TRBV4-1; D is unresolved. Deletions cut 0 bases from V and 2 bases from J, with 7 bases between. Germline V gene lookup returns CDR1 MGHRA and CDR2 YSYEKL. The CDR3 covers 14 residues.

This clone was observed a handful of times. This chain joins TRBV7-9 and TRBJ2-7, with 7 bases matching TRBD1. The CDR3 totals 15 residues. Losses at the gene ends were 5 bases for V and 2 bases for J; bases not matched to a gene: 9. Germline V lookup: CDR1 SEHNR, CDR2 FQNEAQ (reference sequence). The CDR3 DNA sequence: TGTGCCAGCAGCCCCAGAGGGACAGAGACCTACGAGCAGTACTTC. Amino acids: CASSPRGTETYEQYF.